This TCR beta chain was sequenced for a study of blood T cell repertoires in COVID-19. About the study: T cells, B-cell-depleted T cells, or PBMCs supplied cDNA or gDNA.

With V trimmed by 6 bases and J by 4 bases, 1 base remained unmatched. The CDR3 is 12 residues long. Germline V gene data show CDR1 as ENHRY and CDR2 as SYGVKD. Repertoires were generated with immunoSEQ multiplex PCR, while TCRdb's copy carries only in-frame clones and drops some. The table has roughly 150,000 clones, around 84% seen once; the top ten hold 4.5% to 6%. The TCR sequence derives from a woman in her forties or fifties with acute or convalescent COVID-19. The chain couples TRBV10-3 to TRBJ1-1; 8 bases are a match to TRBD1. Material: peripheral blood. CDR3 sequence reads: CAIRTGATEAFF. CDR3 sequence (DNA): TGTGCCATCAGGACAGGGGCCACTGAAGCTTTCTTT.